Given below is one T cell receptor (beta chain) in context. What it binds is not known. TCRdb called the reads again in MiXCR, with one record for every CDR3 protein. Of some 110,000 distinct CDR3 sequences in the sample, 32% were seen once. This CDR3 has 15 amino acids. Germline lookup yields CDR1 MNHEY and CDR2 SVGAGI. V lost 1 base, J lost 0 bases, and 7 bases lay in between. The data belong to a study of T cell repertoires in cytomegalovirus infection. The wider study: Recently identified HLA-C-restricted CMV epitopes were among the peptides used. Regarding the study as a whole: Individuals carrying CMV plus the relevant HLA were identified by cumulative frequency of public TCR beta families.

The sequencing here drew on CD8+ T cells from cultured PBMCs, taken from culture after CMV antigen stimulation. The gene calls are TRBV6-5 and TRBJ2-1, with a weak D call TRBD1 (5 bases). The receptor's source is a human donor in good health (CMV status not recorded). Some clones in this sample may be carry-over from other donors' samples. CDR3 sequence (DNA): TGTGCCAGCAGTTACTTAACAGGCTCCTACAATGAGCAGTTCTTC. As protein: CASSYLTGSYNEQFF.